Included here is one T cell receptor beta chain sequence, with context. V shed 5 bases, J shed 3 bases, and the junction held 8 bases outside the gene matches. CDR1 and CDR2 from the germline V gene are SEHNR and FQNEAQ (reference sequence). The CDR3 length is 15 residues. The entry originates in a study of blood T cell repertoires in COVID-19. Study-level background: PBMCs, B-cell-depleted T cells, or T cells provided the cDNA or gDNA that made up the material.

This table comes from immunoSEQ multiplex PCR, and its TCRdb copy is limited to in-frame clones, with some not included. This table holds 150,000 to 200,000 clones, about four fifths found once. The sequenced sample consisted of peripheral blood. The chain carries TRBV7-9 and TRBJ1-1, with 8 bases that match TRBD1. This TCR was recovered from a woman in her seventies with acute or convalescent COVID-19. CDR3 DNA sequence: TGTGCCAGCAGCGTAACAGGGGGTGGTGACACTGAAGCTTTCTTT. It encodes CASSVTGGGDTEAFF.